The subject of this entry is one TCR beta chain. This entry comes from a study of blood T cell repertoires in COVID-19. Looking at the study overall: Italy, Spain and the United States were the sources of the convalescent and acute COVID-19 samples.

How the authors handled the data: Estimation of nucleated cell counts relied on the amplification of reference gene primers. Profiled with immunoSEQ multiplex PCR; TCRdb holds only in-frame clones, not every one. The V and J calls and clone size were taken over from that table, and D and trimming were inferred from the DNA. The data contain about 75,000 clones, 74% of them seen just once; the ten biggest clones take up around 2.6%. Per the germline V gene, CDR1 is SGDLS and CDR2 is YYNGEE. This CDR3 spans 17 amino acids. V trimming: 5 bases; J trimming: 4 bases; junction bases outside the gene matches: 11.

Input material: peripheral blood. The TCR was taken from a human donor with acute or convalescent COVID-19. The donor label of this sample is uncertain. The gene calls are TRBV9 and TRBJ2-2, with TRBD1 matching 10 bases. The CDR3 bases are TGTGCCAGCAGTACCCCTGGGAGACAGGGGGCCACCGGGGAGCTGTTTTTT. Residues: CASSTPGRQGATGELFF.